This record looks at one T cell receptor (beta chain) sequence and its context. These data are taken from a study of blood T cell repertoires in COVID-19. Whole-study context: Samples of COVID-19 (acute and convalescent) were obtained from the United States, Italy and Spain.

In the authors' methods: Estimates of nucleated cell counts were drawn from the amplification of reference gene primers. This table comes from immunoSEQ multiplex PCR, and its TCRdb copy is limited to in-frame clones, with some not included. The D gene and trimming were derived from the DNA, and the V and J assignments and clone size from that table. Of about 360,000 clones listed, around nine tenths are singletons. Germline V gives CDR1 ENHRY, CDR2 SYGVKD. V shed 10 bases and J 4 bases; nucleotides not matched to a gene: 14. The CDR3 runs to 16 residues. The receptor was isolated from a human donor in a cohort sampled during active COVID-19. V and J are TRBV10-3 and TRBJ1-3, with 9 bases identical to TRBD1. The specimen sequenced was peripheral blood. The CDR3 is CATFTGGAPWGNTIYF. In nucleotides, the CDR3 is TGTGCCACCTTCACAGGGGGCGCCCCGTGGGGAAACACCATATATTTT.